The 11 T cell receptor beta chains listed next were all sequenced from one sample in a study of T cell responses to AZD1222 COVID-19 vaccine listed by TCRdb under 2021. Library preparation employed the immunoSEQ multiplex PCR assay. In its TCRdb copy, this immuneACCESS table keeps in-frame sequences only and misses some clones. Where compared with another copy, unresolved V genes explain less than half of these, and the others have no known cause. The table for this sample lists about 86,000 clones; approximately 89% of them were counted only once. The ten top clones hold approximately 2% of the sample. The label giving this sample's time point can be read as: baseline before first vaccination. The sample was peripheral blood, taken on day 0 of AZD1222 vaccination. These receptor sequences come from an adult in good health.

This clone showed up just once. V and J are TRBV5-1 and TRBJ2-6; tentative D call: TRBD2 (5 bases). The CDR3 totals 16 residues. V lost 1 base to trimming and J lost 0 bases, with 8 bases between them. CDR1 and CDR2 from the germline V gene are SGHRS and YFSETQ. The CDR3 spells CASSLSAGSGANVLTF. CDR3 in DNA: TGCGCCAGCAGCTTGTCGGCGGGCTCTGGGGCCAACGTCCTGACTTTC. Full variable domain (rest looked up from reference TRBV5-1 and TRBJ2-6): KAGVTQTPRYLIKTRGQQVTLSCSPISGHRSVSWYQQTPGQGLQFLFEYFSETQRNKGNFPGRFSGRQFSNSRSEMNVSTLELGDSALYLCASSLSAGSGANVLTFGAGSRLTVL.

The CDR3 here is CASSFTGTQVNSGNTIYF. The CDR3 DNA reads as TGTGCCAGCAGCTTTACCGGGACCCAAGTAAACTCTGGAAACACCATATATTTT. The chain carries TRBV7-2 and TRBJ1-3, with D possibly being TRBD1 (5 bases). The CDR3 sequence is 18 residues long. V was pared by 3 bases and J by 0 bases, with 18 bases between. CDR1 and CDR2 (germline): SGHTA, FQGNSA.

This clone showed up just once. The chain has TRBV6-5 and TRBJ2-7; 8 nucleotides line up with TRBD1. Germline trimming cut 0 bases from V and 6 bases from J; bases unmatched to any gene: 10. The CDR3 is 16 residues long. Germline CDR1 MNHEY, CDR2 SVGAGI. DNA of the CDR3: TGTGCCAGCAGTTACTCGAGAGGCAGGGGGCTTTTCGAGCAGTACTTC. Translated, it gives CASSYSRGRGLFEQYF.

This clone showed up just a few times. This rearrangement joins TRBV7-2 to TRBJ2-7; 9 bases fit TRBD1. V lost 1 base, J lost 5 bases, and 6 bases stayed unmatched. Germline loops: CDR1 SGHTA, CDR2 FQGNSA. The CDR3 consists of 15 residues. The CDR3 spells CASSLDRGRFDEQYF. DNA of the CDR3: TGTGCCAGCAGCTTAGACAGGGGGCGTTTCGACGAGCAGTACTTC.

This clone was observed once. The chain links TRBV27 to TRBJ2-7; D perhaps matches TRBD2 (6 bases). The V end lost 6 bases, the J end lost 3 bases, and 18 bases lay between the germline ends. The CDR3 totals 15 residues. Looked up from germline, CDR1 is MNHEY and CDR2 is SMNVEV (reference sequence). This CDR3 reads CASSRMVSGGYEQYF. Written as DNA, the CDR3 is TGTGCCAGCAGCCGAATGGTCTCCGGGGGCTACGAGCAGTACTTC.

The CDR3 loop reads CASSYTGTAMNEQFF. In DNA form, the CDR3 reads TGTGCCAGCAGTTATACCGGGACAGCGATGAATGAGCAGTTCTTC. The chain couples TRBV9 to TRBJ2-1; TRBD1 agrees at 7 bases. The J segment lost 7 bases and the V segment lost 5 bases, leaving 12 bases of the junction unmatched. Germline values: CDR1 SGDLS, CDR2 YYNGEE. The CDR3 extends over 15 amino acids.

The gene calls are TRBV4-3 and TRBJ1-2; TRBD1 is a possible D gene (5 bases). Germline V gene data show CDR1 as LGHNA and CDR2 as YSLEER. CDR3 length: 13 amino acids. The V and J ends lost 0 bases and 8 bases respectively, with 10 bases between them. The CDR3 nucleotides are TGCGCCAGCAGCCAAGAATCCTGGGGCGGCTACACCTTC. Translated, it gives CASSQESWGGYTF.

J is TRBJ2-1 and V is TRBV29-1; 7 nucleotides match TRBD1. The CDR3 spans 14 residues. The junction had 7 bases not matched to a gene; V was cut back by 5 bases and J by 3 bases. Germline V gives CDR1 SQVTM, CDR2 ANQGSEA. The CDR3 is CSVSQGSRYNEQFF. The CDR3 DNA reads as TGCAGCGTTTCACAGGGGAGTCGCTACAATGAGCAGTTCTTC.

The rearrangement joins TRBV19 to TRBJ1-1, with D tentatively TRBD1 (5 bases). CDR3 length: 15 amino acids. Trimming stripped 8 bases from V and 1 base from J, with 17 bases between. The germline gives CDR1 LNHDA, CDR2 SQIVND (reference sequence). The CDR3: CASSSSGTANTEAFF. CDR3 bases: TGTGCCAGTTCATCGTCCGGGACCGCGAACACTGAAGCTTTCTTT.

This chain connects TRBV2 to TRBJ1-1, with D unclear. The CDR3 extends over 13 amino acids. Germline CDR1 SNHLY, CDR2 FYNNEI. The V and J ends lost 8 bases and 0 bases respectively, with 10 bases between them. In DNA, the CDR3 is TGTGCCAGCCATACACGGATGAACACTGAAGCTTTCTTT. Amino acids: CASHTRMNTEAFF.

The chain uses TRBV5-1 and TRBJ2-5; 7 nucleotides align to TRBD1. Germline CDR1 and CDR2: SGHRS and YFSETQ. CDR3 length: 16 residues. Trimming at V came to 7 bases and at J to 4 bases, leaving 16 bases not matched to a gene. The CDR3 loop reads CASGRTGAALLETQYF. As DNA, the CDR3 is TGCGCCAGCGGAAGAACAGGGGCCGCGCTTTTAGAGACCCAGTACTTC.